The source of this T cell receptor (beta chain) is a study of blood T cell repertoires in COVID-19. TCRdb's copy holds only in-frame clones and misses some; the assay was immunoSEQ multiplex PCR. The profile covers over 85,000 clones, with approximately 68% appearing a single time and 7.6% taken by the ten largest. The V end was cut by 5 bases, the J end by 0 bases, with 12 bases between. CDR3 length: 15 residues. Germline lookup yields CDR1 SGHKS and CDR2 YYEKEE (reference sequence). This sequence originates from an older woman with acute or convalescent COVID-19. The chain joins TRBV5-5 to TRBJ1-5; D is perhaps TRBD1 (6 bases). Specimen: peripheral blood. The DNA of the CDR3 is TGTGCCAGCAGTCCAAACAGGGCTAGCAATCAGCCCCAGCATTTT. Translating gives CASSPNRASNQPQHF.